These T cell receptor beta chains were read from a single sample in a study of blood T cell repertoires in COVID-19. TCRdb's copy holds only in-frame clones and misses some; the assay was immunoSEQ multiplex PCR. The data show about 74,000 clones, around 90% seen once. The sequenced sample was peripheral blood. These receptors were taken from a human donor in a cohort sampled during active COVID-19. Both conserved end residues are part of each CDR3. The D gene is left open where the match is weak. Clone sizes are given selectively: once, few, many, or a class where the clone is expanded.

abundance: -; d_gene: TRBD1; j_gene: TRBJ1-2; v_gene: TRBV19; CDR3nt: TGTGCCAGTAGTATAGCTTTGAGTAAGACAGGGGATTATGGCTACACCTTC; CDR3aa: CASSIALSKTGDYGYTF
abundance: -; d_gene: -; j_gene: TRBJ2-7; v_gene: TRBV27; CDR3nt: TGTGCCAGCAGTTTCAGTCCGGGAGTGGGCTACGAGCAGTACTTC; CDR3aa: CASSFSPGVGYEQYF
abundance: -; d_gene: TRBD2; j_gene: TRBJ2-3; v_gene: TRBV11-2; CDR3nt: TGTGCCAGCAGCCTTGGACTAGCGGGAGGGCCCTACGATACGCAGTATTTT; CDR3aa: CASSLGLAGGPYDTQYF
abundance: -; d_gene: -; j_gene: TRBJ2-5; v_gene: TRBV29-1; CDR3nt: TGCAGCGGTAAAGGGAGGTACCAAGAGACCCAGTACTTC; CDR3aa: CSGKGRYQETQYF
abundance: -; d_gene: TRBD1; j_gene: TRBJ2-3; v_gene: TRBV20-1; CDR3nt: TGCAGTGCTAGTGGGACAGCCACAGATACGCAGTATTTT; CDR3aa: CSASGTATDTQYF
abundance: once; d_gene: TRBD1; j_gene: TRBJ2-3; v_gene: TRBV5-1; CDR3nt: TGCGCCAGCAGCGCCGGGGACAGGGATTGGGATACGCAGTATTTT; CDR3aa: CASSAGDRDWDTQYF
abundance: -; d_gene: -; j_gene: TRBJ2-5; v_gene: TRBV2; CDR3nt: TGTGCCAGCAAAGAGGAAGAGACCCAGTACTTC; CDR3aa: CASKEEETQYF
abundance: -; d_gene: -; j_gene: TRBJ1-3; v_gene: TRBV6-2/TRBV6-3; CDR3nt: TGTGCCAGCAGCCGGGCGGAGCGGACCATATATTTT; CDR3aa: CASSRAERTIYF
abundance: -; d_gene: -; j_gene: TRBJ2-1; v_gene: TRBV27; CDR3nt: TGTGCCAGCAGTTTTAACAATGAGCAGTTCTTC; CDR3aa: CASSFNNEQFF
abundance: once; d_gene: TRBD2; j_gene: TRBJ2-7; v_gene: TRBV19; CDR3nt: TGTGCCTGGCAGGGGAGACTAGCGGGAGGGGCCCACGAGCAGTACTTC; CDR3aa: CAWQGRLAGGAHEQYF
abundance: -; d_gene: TRBD2; j_gene: TRBJ2-1; v_gene: TRBV4-3; CDR3nt: TGCGCCAGCAGCCAAGATACACGGGGGACTAGCGGGAGGGCGAAACACAATGAGCAGTTCTTC; CDR3aa: CASSQDTRGTSGRAKHNEQFF
abundance: -; d_gene: -; j_gene: TRBJ2-7; v_gene: TRBV6-5; CDR3nt: TGTGCCAGCAGTTACGGTTCGGACAGTCATACCTACGAGCAGTACTTC; CDR3aa: CASSYGSDSHTYEQYF
abundance: -; d_gene: TRBD1; j_gene: TRBJ2-3; v_gene: TRBV25-1; CDR3nt: TGTGCCAGCAGTCTGGACAGGGGGCCCACAGATACGCAGTATTTT; CDR3aa: CASSLDRGPTDTQYF
abundance: -; d_gene: -; j_gene: TRBJ1-1; v_gene: TRBV6-1; CDR3nt: TGTGCCAGCAGTGATGGTAGCCTCCTAAGTGAAGCTTTCTTT; CDR3aa: CASSDGSLLSEAFF
abundance: -; d_gene: -; j_gene: TRBJ2-3; v_gene: TRBV11-2; CDR3nt: TGTGCCAGCAGCTTAGAAGACGACCCGACCCTAAGCGAAGATACGCAGTATTTT; CDR3aa: CASSLEDDPTLSEDTQYF
abundance: once; d_gene: -; j_gene: TRBJ1-1; v_gene: TRBV12-3/TRBV12-4; CDR3nt: TGTGCCAGCAGTTTCGGTGAGAGGACTGAAGCTTTCTTT; CDR3aa: CASSFGERTEAFF
abundance: few; d_gene: -; j_gene: TRBJ2-1; v_gene: TRBV11-2; CDR3nt: TGTGCCAGCAGCTTAGTGTTGCAGGGCCTCAATGAGCAGTTCTTC; CDR3aa: CASSLVLQGLNEQFF
abundance: -; d_gene: TRBD2; j_gene: TRBJ2-7; v_gene: TRBV28; CDR3nt: TGTGCCAGCAGTGCCCGGACGGGGGGATCCTACGAGCAGTACTTC; CDR3aa: CASSARTGGSYEQYF
abundance: -; d_gene: TRBD1; j_gene: TRBJ2-4; v_gene: TRBV12-3/TRBV12-4; CDR3nt: TGTGCCAGCAGTTTGGACAGGAAAAACATTCAGTACTTC; CDR3aa: CASSLDRKNIQYF
abundance: -; d_gene: -; j_gene: TRBJ1-2; v_gene: TRBV6-5; CDR3nt: TGTGCCAGCAGCGGAAGGGGGGGTACCGGCTACACCTTC; CDR3aa: CASSGRGGTGYTF
abundance: -; d_gene: -; j_gene: TRBJ2-7; v_gene: TRBV7-9; CDR3nt: TGTGCCAGCAGCTTAAGTTCTAAGGGGTTCCTCTCCTACGAGCAGTACTTC; CDR3aa: CASSLSSKGFLSYEQYF
abundance: -; d_gene: TRBD2; j_gene: TRBJ2-1; v_gene: TRBV7-8; CDR3nt: TGTGCCAGCAGCTTAGGGCTAGCGGGAGGACCAACCTTTTCCTACAATGAGCAGTTCTTC; CDR3aa: CASSLGLAGGPTFSYNEQFF
abundance: -; d_gene: TRBD1; j_gene: TRBJ2-1; v_gene: TRBV4-3; CDR3nt: TGCGCCAGCAGCCCGGACAGGGACGCCTACAATGAGCAGTTCTTC; CDR3aa: CASSPDRDAYNEQFF
abundance: -; d_gene: TRBD1; j_gene: TRBJ2-1; v_gene: TRBV6-2/TRBV6-3; CDR3nt: TGTGCCAGCAGTTACTCCGGGACAGGGGGCAGGAACAATGAGCAGTTCTTC; CDR3aa: CASSYSGTGGRNNEQFF
abundance: -; d_gene: -; j_gene: TRBJ2-7; v_gene: TRBV11-3; CDR3nt: TGTGCCAGCAGCTTAGCCGCGGAAGGAGAGCAGTACTTC; CDR3aa: CASSLAAEGEQYF
abundance: once; d_gene: -; j_gene: TRBJ2-7; v_gene: TRBV7-9; CDR3nt: TGTGCCAGCAGCTTAGGGGCTGGGGGCTACTACGAGCAGTACTTC; CDR3aa: CASSLGAGGYYEQYF
abundance: -; d_gene: TRBD2; j_gene: TRBJ2-7; v_gene: TRBV30; CDR3nt: TGTGCCTGGAGGCGGGGGGCCTACGAGCAGTACTTC; CDR3aa: CAWRRGAYEQYF
abundance: -; d_gene: -; j_gene: TRBJ2-7; v_gene: TRBV4-3; CDR3nt: TGCGCCAGCAGCCCAGGGGCAGCGTATGAGCAGTACTTC; CDR3aa: CASSPGAAYEQYF
abundance: -; d_gene: TRBD1; j_gene: TRBJ2-7; v_gene: TRBV5-1; CDR3nt: TGCGCCAGCAGCCCAGGACAGGACTACGAGCAGTACTTC; CDR3aa: CASSPGQDYEQYF
abundance: -; d_gene: TRBD2; j_gene: TRBJ2-3; v_gene: TRBV5-1; CDR3nt: TGCGCCAGCAGCTTTAGCGGGGGGGGCACAGATACGCAGTATTTT; CDR3aa: CASSFSGGGTDTQYF
abundance: -; d_gene: -; j_gene: TRBJ2-4; v_gene: TRBV28; CDR3nt: TGTGCCAGCAGTTTTCGGGGATCCGGCAAAAACATTCAGTACTTC; CDR3aa: CASSFRGSGKNIQYF
abundance: -; d_gene: -; j_gene: TRBJ2-3; v_gene: TRBV7-8; CDR3nt: TGTGCCAGCAGGTTACAGGGCTCCCTCACAGATACGCAGTATTTT; CDR3aa: CASRLQGSLTDTQYF
abundance: few; d_gene: TRBD2; j_gene: TRBJ2-3; v_gene: TRBV7-2; CDR3nt: TGTGCCAGCAGCTTTAATGCGGGAGGCACAGATACGCAGTATTTT; CDR3aa: CASSFNAGGTDTQYF